This T cell receptor (beta chain) comes out of a study of vaccination and CD4 T cells after COVID-19. Study at large: Stimuli were overlapping spike peptide pools of SARS-CoV-2 and three common cold coronaviruses (HCoV-NL63, HCoV-OC43, HCoV-229E).

The CDR3 has 12 residues. V lost 3 bases, J lost 2 bases, and 6 bases lay in between. Germline V gene lookup returns CDR1 DFQATT and CDR2 SNEGSKA (reference sequence). Once obtained from cultured CD4+ T cells, the DNA was sequenced using the Oncomine TCR Beta short-read assay. Via MiXCR, TCRdb re-called the PCR reads, giving one row per CDR3 protein. Altogether over 15,000 distinct CDR3 sequences are present, around 50% being singletons, with the ten largest covering roughly 10%. Noted treatment: roughly nine-day PBMC culture with coronavirus spike peptide pools or control peptides (ViraFEST assay). PBMC cultures, at two million cells per well, received roughly 10 IU/ml IL-2 and about 9.2 ug/ml peptide pools. In the case of this clonotype: The antigen remains undetermined.

This TCR derives from a human donor who had recovered from COVID-19. The chain carries TRBV20-1 and TRBJ2-3; D gene unclear. The specimen was CD4+ T cells from blood, cultured in vitro, collected before SARS-CoV-2 vaccination. In nucleotides, the CDR3 is TGCAGTGCTAGTCCAACCACAGATACGCAGTATTTT. Translating gives CSASPTTDTQYF.